Listed below are T cell receptor beta chains from one sample, sequenced in a study of T and B cells in COVID-19 patients. MiXCR, applied by TCRdb to the multiplex PCR reads, yields one record per CDR3 protein. The table includes about 2,300 distinct CDR3 sequences, roughly 24% detected once. Sequencing input: blood. The source of these receptors is a human donor with active COVID-19. The CDR3 runs from the conserved cysteine through the conserved F or W. Fields, in order: D gene, clone size, V gene, J gene, CDR3 length, CDR3 DNA, CDR3 protein. D genes are given only for firm matches. The size entry is marked missing in some rows and otherwise reads once, few, many or a size class.

D gene: TRBD2
clone size: few
V gene: TRBV12-3/TRBV12-4
J gene: TRBJ2-3
CDR3 length: 20
CDR3 DNA: TGTGCCAGCAGTGCCGTTACGGGATGGACCGGGACTAGCGGACCAGATACGCAGTATTTT
CDR3 protein: CASSAVTGWTGTSGPDTQYF

D gene: TRBD1
clone size: medium-sized
V gene: TRBV5-5
J gene: TRBJ2-5
CDR3 length: 16
CDR3 DNA: TGTGCCAGCAGCCCATACAACAGGGGGCGTAGGGAGACCCAGTACTTC
CDR3 protein: CASSPYNRGRRETQYF

D gene: .
clone size: few
V gene: TRBV18
J gene: TRBJ1-1
CDR3 length: 14
CDR3 DNA: TGTGCCAGCTCACCCCGGGCAGAGAACACTGAAGCTTTCTTT
CDR3 protein: CASSPRAENTEAFF

D gene: .
clone size: .
V gene: TRBV4-3
J gene: TRBJ2-7
CDR3 length: 16
CDR3 DNA: TGCGCCAGCAGCCAAGATCCGGGACACGGGTTGGGGGTACTGTACTTC
CDR3 protein: CASSQDPGHGLGVLYF

D gene: .
clone size: many
V gene: TRBV12-3/TRBV12-4
J gene: TRBJ2-7
CDR3 length: 15
CDR3 DNA: TGTGCCAGCAGCTCGACCCGGAACCCGTCCCACGAGCAGTACTTC
CDR3 protein: CASSSTRNPSHEQYF

D gene: .
clone size: .
V gene: TRBV20-1
J gene: TRBJ1-1
CDR3 length: 15
CDR3 DNA: TGCAGTGCTAGAGATTCCCGACAGGTTAACACTGAAGCTTTCTTT
CDR3 protein: CSARDSRQVNTEAFF

D gene: TRBD1
clone size: .
V gene: TRBV7-6
J gene: TRBJ1-5
CDR3 length: 16
CDR3 DNA: TGTGCCAGCAGCCCCTGGACAGGGGCTAGCAATCAGCCCCAGCATTTT
CDR3 protein: CASSPWTGASNQPQHF

D gene: .
clone size: .
V gene: TRBV7-2
J gene: TRBJ2-2
CDR3 length: 15
CDR3 DNA: TGTGCCAGCAGCTTAGCGGGGGTCAACACCGGGGAGCTGTTTTTT
CDR3 protein: CASSLAGVNTGELFF

D gene: TRBD2
clone size: .
V gene: TRBV11-2
J gene: TRBJ2-3
CDR3 length: 16
CDR3 DNA: TGTGCCAGCAGCTTGACTAGCGGGAGCATAACAGATACGCAGTATTTT
CDR3 protein: CASSLTSGSITDTQYF

D gene: TRBD1
clone size: .
V gene: TRBV28
J gene: TRBJ1-2
CDR3 length: 14
CDR3 DNA: TGTGCCAGCAGTGTACAGGGGGGGGGGCGAGGCTACACCTTC
CDR3 protein: CASSVQGGGRGYTF

D gene: .
clone size: .
V gene: TRBV4-3
J gene: TRBJ2-7
CDR3 length: 13
CDR3 DNA: TGCGCCAGCACCCAAGATCGAGGTCTAGAGCAGTACTTC
CDR3 protein: CASTQDRGLEQYF

D gene: TRBD2
clone size: large
V gene: TRBV6-2/TRBV6-3
J gene: TRBJ2-7
CDR3 length: 14
CDR3 DNA: TGTGCCAGCAGAAGCGGGACGGACCACCTCAGGCAGTACTTC
CDR3 protein: CASRSGTDHLRQYF

D gene: .
clone size: few
V gene: TRBV20-1
J gene: TRBJ1-3
CDR3 length: 13
CDR3 DNA: TGCAGTGCGGACGGGACCCTTCGAAACACCATATATTTT
CDR3 protein: CSADGTLRNTIYF

D gene: .
clone size: medium-sized
V gene: TRBV5-6
J gene: TRBJ2-7
CDR3 length: 13
CDR3 DNA: TGTGCCAGCAGCTTGGATTTGGATTACGAGCAGTACTTC
CDR3 protein: CASSLDLDYEQYF

D gene: TRBD2
clone size: .
V gene: TRBV6-5
J gene: TRBJ2-1
CDR3 length: 12
CDR3 DNA: TGTGCCAGCAGTTATGGGGGGGATGAGCAGTTCTTC
CDR3 protein: CASSYGGDEQFF

D gene: .
clone size: .
V gene: TRBV19
J gene: TRBJ2-7
CDR3 length: 15
CDR3 DNA: TGTGCCAGTAGTACCCCCCAACGGGGCCCCTACGAGCAGTACTTC
CDR3 protein: CASSTPQRGPYEQYF

D gene: .
clone size: .
V gene: TRBV10-3
J gene: TRBJ2-3
CDR3 length: 15
CDR3 DNA: TGTGCCATCAGTGAGGGGGGCGAGGGCACAGATACGCAGTATTTT
CDR3 protein: CAISEGGEGTDTQYF